This TCR beta chain is from a study of cytomegalovirus exposure and HLA in healthy donors. Study conclusions and caveats: Follow-up analysis later connected one missense variant in DCLRE1C with trimming of TCR beta V- and J-genes. In an earlier analysis, about 87% or about 30%: the productive usage of most TCR beta V segments.

Per germline, CDR1 SGHTA and CDR2 FQGNSA. The CDR3 comprises 14 residues, both ends counted. For this clone: Its antigen remains unidentified. The DNA is left out, because the CDR3 cannot be placed on it with certainty; the CDR3 is given as TCRdb lists it.

The study ran its PCR with 60 Vbeta and 13 Jbeta primers. Using immunoSEQ multiplex PCR, the repertoire was profiled, and TCRdb retains in-frame clones only, with some absent. The table has around 100,000 clones, approximately 89% seen once; the top ten hold about 4.3%. The sequence came from a man between 25 and 39 years old in good health and CMV-seronegative. Sequenced: PBMCs. The rearrangement joins TRBV7-2 to TRBJ2-2; TRBD2 is the table's D call and was not checked against the DNA. This CDR3 reads CASSFLWNTGELFF.